This entry is about one T cell receptor beta chain. Its antigen is still unknown. A junction end diverges from the germline sequence, so it may reflect a read error. This sample stems from a study of blood T cells in healthy people across ages. Notes on the study in general: Long-lived donors exceeded aged donors in naive CD4+ cells and diversity. Diversity estimates from one million T cells were considered underestimates.

Combining a sample-barcoded 5' primer with a J-beta primer mix, a second PCR ran for about 7 to 11 cycles. TCRdb analysed the 5' RACE reads with MiXCR anew, one entry per CDR3 protein. The sample contains about 1.4 million distinct CDR3 sequences, approximately 59% of which appear only once. The sequence derives from a man aged 18 to 30 in good health. Sequencing used blood.

The CDR3 region is CSAKFTGSEQYF. The CDR3 DNA sequence: TGTAGTGCTAAGTTCACAGGTTCCGAGCAGTACTTC. The chain is built from TRBV20-1 and TRBJ2-7, with D maybe TRBD1 (5 bases). The CDR3 consists of 12 residues. CDR1 and CDR2 from the germline V gene are DFQATT and SNEGSKA (reference sequence).